The 21 T cell receptor beta chains below all came from one sample that was sequenced in a study of blood T cell repertoires in COVID-19. Using immunoSEQ multiplex PCR, the repertoire was profiled, and TCRdb retains in-frame clones only, with some absent. The sample lists fewer than 200,000 clones, about 80% seen once, with 22% in the top ten. Sequenced sample: peripheral blood. These TCRs come from a woman over 75 with acute or convalescent COVID-19.

The gene calls are TRBV6-2 or TRBV6-3 and TRBJ1-2, with D possibly being TRBD1 (5 bases). The CDR3 is 14 amino acids. CDR1 is MNHEY, CDR2 SVGEGT, per germline. Trimming removed 4 bases from V and 5 bases from J, with 14 bases in between. The CDR3 DNA reads as TGTGCCAGCAGTTGGGGAAACAGGCTTTATGGCTACACCTTC. Encoded protein: CASSWGNRLYGYTF.

This clone is a singleton in its sample. The V call is TRBV5-1, the J call TRBJ1-4; 11 bases map to TRBD1. Germline lookup yields CDR1 SGHRS and CDR2 YFSETQ. V gave up 4 bases and J gave up 5 bases; unmatched junction bases: 1. The CDR3 runs to 14 residues. CDR3 coding DNA: TGCGCCAGCAGCAGGGACAGGGGGAATGAAAAACTGTTTTTT. It yields the protein CASSRDRGNEKLFF.

The chain is built from TRBV7-8 and TRBJ2-4; D not certain. With 5 bases removed from V and 0 bases from J, the gap between germline ends came to 17 bases. CDR1 SGHVS and CDR2 FQNEAQ come from the germline V gene. CDR3 length equals 17 residues. The CDR3 here is CASSPLNRALAKNIQYF. The CDR3 DNA reads TGTGCCAGCAGCCCCCTCAACAGAGCTCTAGCCAAAAACATTCAGTACTTC.

The gene calls are TRBV2 and TRBJ1-5, with 7 bases fitting TRBD1. With 3 bases clipped from V and 4 bases from J, the junction kept 6 bases outside the gene matches. Per the germline V gene, CDR1 is SNHLY and CDR2 is FYNNEI. The CDR3 consists of 15 residues. CDR3 region: CASSDSGQRNQPQHF. The CDR3 bases are TGTGCCAGCAGTGATTCGGGACAGCGTAATCAGCCCCAGCATTTT.

The rearrangement uses TRBV7-8 and TRBJ1-3, with 7 bases identical to TRBD1. The V gene end was trimmed by 5 bases and the J gene end by 5 bases; junction bases not matched to a gene: 12. The germline V gene encodes CDR1 SGHVS and CDR2 FQNEAQ. The CDR3 runs to 16 residues. CDR3 residues: CASSLPLTGSRNTIYF. The CDR3 DNA is TGTGCCAGCAGCCTCCCCTTGACAGGGTCAAGAAACACCATATATTTT.

The chain carries TRBV19 and TRBJ1-6; 11 bases match TRBD1. CDR3 size: 16 residues. J gave up 6 bases and V 10 bases, and 11 bases lay outside the gene matches. Per the germline V gene, CDR1 is LNHDA and CDR2 is SQIVND (reference sequence). CDR3 sequence: CATTGTGGRSNSPLHF. The CDR3 bases are TGTGCCACCACCGGGACAGGGGGTAGAAGTAATTCACCCCTCCACTTT.

V and J are TRBV7-2 and TRBJ1-2; 8 nucleotides align to TRBD1. Germline CDR1 reads SGHTA; CDR2 reads FQGNSA. J gave up 7 bases and V 4 bases, and 14 bases lay outside the gene matches. The CDR3 loop spans 16 amino acids. The CDR3 DNA is TGTGCCAGCAGCTCAGATAACATACAGGGGGTACGTGGCTACACCTTC. Encoded protein: CASSSDNIQGVRGYTF.

This clone was found a few times. This chain connects TRBV7-2 to TRBJ1-1, with D perhaps matching TRBD1 (5 bases). V was clipped by 4 bases and J by 3 bases, with 15 bases between them. The CDR3 is 15 residues long. Germline loops: CDR1 SGHTA, CDR2 FQGNSA. The CDR3 DNA sequence: TGTGCCAGCAGCTGGGGTAGGGGTGCGGACACTGAAGCTTTCTTT. Residues: CASSWGRGADTEAFF.

The CDR3 DNA sequence: TGTGCCTGGAGTGTACGGGGGGGCCAGCCCCAGCATTTT. This codes for CAWSVRGGQPQHF. The chain links TRBV30 to TRBJ1-5; tentative D call: TRBD1 (6 bases). The CDR3 runs 13 residues. The V end was cut by 0 bases, the J end by 7 bases, with 10 bases between. CDR1 and CDR2 (germline): GTSNPN, SVGIG (reference sequence).

The chain couples TRBV3-1 (or the pseudogene TRBV3-2) to TRBJ1-1; D not certain. CDR1 and CDR2 (germline): LGHDT, YNNKEL (reference sequence). V lost 3 bases, J lost 4 bases, and 18 bases lay in between. The CDR3 contains 16 residues. CDR3 coding DNA: TGTGCCAGCAGCCACTATAAGATTCGGGTTAGCACTGAAGCTTTCTTT. It is translated as CASSHYKIRVSTEAFF.

The chain recombines TRBV14 with TRBJ2-7, with TRBD1 matching over 8 bases. The V segment lost 5 bases and the J segment 4 bases; nucleotides outside the gene matches: 7. The CDR3 is 14 amino acids. Germline V lookup: CDR1 SGHDN, CDR2 FVKESK. The CDR3 coding sequence is TGTGCCAGCAGCGCCGGGACAGGCCGTTACGAGCAGTACTTC. This gives the protein CASSAGTGRYEQYF. The entire variable domain, with the rest obtained from reference TRBV14 and TRBJ2-7, is as follows: EAGVTQFPSHSVIEKGQTVTLRCDPISGHDNLYWYRRVMGKEIKFLLHFVKESKQDESGMPNNRFLAERTGGTYSTLKVQPAELEDSGVYFCASSAGTGRYEQYFGPGTRLTVT.

This chain connects TRBV18 to TRBJ2-2, with D possibly matching TRBD2 (6 bases). Germline assignment: CDR1 KGHSH and CDR2 LQKENI. Between the trimmed V and J ends, which lost 6 bases and 2 bases, there was a span of 16 bases. This CDR3 comprises 16 residues. The CDR3 protein is CASSGAGTYNTGELFF. The DNA for the CDR3 is TGTGCCAGCTCGGGAGCCGGGACTTATAACACCGGGGAGCTGTTTTTT.

The chain uses TRBV21-1 and TRBJ2-1; the table's TRBD2 call for D was not verified on the DNA. TRBV21-1 is described as a pseudogene. CDR3 size: 17 residues. CDR3 in amino acids: CASSTTSGRNLYNEQFF. CDR3 nucleotide sequence: TGTGCCAGCAGCACAACTAGCGGGAGGAACCTATACAATGAGCAGTTCTTC.

The J gene is TRBJ2-3, the V gene TRBV7-2, with TRBD2 as a possible D gene (6 bases). The CDR3 runs 15 residues. Trimming shortened V by 1 base and J by 2 bases, and 10 bases separated the two germline ends. CDR1 is SGHTA, CDR2 FQGNSA, per germline. DNA for the CDR3: TGTGCCAGCAGCTTAGTGCGCGGGACCACAGATACGCAGTATTTT. Encoded protein: CASSLVRGTTDTQYF.

This clone was seen only once. This chain connects TRBV9 to TRBJ1-2; TRBD1 agrees at 8 bases. The trim removed 4 bases at V and 3 bases at J, leaving 11 bases unmatched. Germline V gene sequence: CDR1 SGDLS, CDR2 YYNGEE. The CDR3 consists of 16 residues. The CDR3 region is CASSLRTGSTHYGYTF. DNA of the CDR3: TGTGCCAGCAGCCTCCGGACAGGGTCAACCCACTATGGCTACACCTTC. Drawing the rest from reference TRBV9 and TRBJ1-2, the complete variable domain is DSGVTQTPKHLITATGQRVTLRCSPRSGDLSVYWYQQSLDQGLQFLIQYYNGEERAKGNILERFSAQQFPDLHSELNLSSLELGDSALYFCASSLRTGSTHYGYTFGSGTRLTVV.

The rearrangement uses TRBV9 and TRBJ1-1; D is perhaps TRBD1 (6 bases). V lost 3 bases and J 4 bases, leaving 16 bases between the germline ends. Germline-derived CDR1 and CDR2 are SGDLS and YYNGEE. CDR3 length: 15 amino acids. CDR3 DNA sequence: TGTGCCAGCAGCGCGACTACAGGGAGGGGCACTGAAGCTTTCTTT. Protein product: CASSATTGRGTEAFF.

This clone was counted a few times. CDR3 in DNA: TGCGCCAGCAGAGATGGGACAGGGTCCGGGGGCTACACCTTC. Translation: CASRDGTGSGGYTF. The chain carries TRBV10-2 and TRBJ1-2; 9 positions agree with TRBD1. CDR1 is WSHSY, CDR2 SAAADI, per germline. V dropped 6 bases and J dropped 8; count of bases not matched to a gene: 10. CDR3 length: 14 residues.

The rearrangement joins TRBV5-1 to TRBJ1-1; 7 bases align to TRBD1. The CDR3 sequence is 14 residues long. Per germline, CDR1 SGHRS and CDR2 YFSETQ. V gave up 2 bases and J gave up 4 bases; unmatched junction bases: 5. As DNA, the CDR3 is TGCGCCAGCAGCTTCTGGACAGGTACCACTGAAGCTTTCTTT. Protein sequence: CASSFWTGTTEAFF.

The chain links TRBV5-5 to TRBJ2-1; 14 nucleotides agree with TRBD2. The V gene end was trimmed by 4 bases and the J gene end by 9 bases; junction bases not matched to a gene: 15. Germline CDR1 reads SGHKS; CDR2 reads YYEKEE (reference sequence). CDR3 length: 18 amino acids. Here the CDR3 reads CASSLGLAGEPGRGEQFF. For the CDR3, the DNA is TGTGCCAGCAGCCTGGGACTAGCGGGAGAGCCAGGGCGCGGTGAGCAGTTCTTC.

The V call is TRBV10-3, the J call TRBJ2-2; maybe TRBD1 (7 bases). The length of the CDR3 is 15 residues. CDR1 is ENHRY, CDR2 SYGVKD, per germline. The ends were cut back, 7 bases at V and 6 bases at J, with 18 bases in the middle. DNA of the CDR3: TGTGCCATCAAAACGCAGACAGGGAGGTCCGGGGAGCTGTTTTTT. Protein sequence: CAIKTQTGRSGELFF.

The rearrangement uses TRBV6-2 or TRBV6-3 and TRBJ1-1; a weak D match, TRBD1 (6 bases). This CDR3 comprises 12 residues. V was pared by 6 bases and J by 9 bases, with 14 bases between. Germline V gives CDR1 MNHEY, CDR2 SVGEGT. The CDR3 sequence is CASSQDTGKAFF. The CDR3 DNA reads as TGTGCCAGCAGCCAAGATACAGGGAAAGCTTTCTTT.